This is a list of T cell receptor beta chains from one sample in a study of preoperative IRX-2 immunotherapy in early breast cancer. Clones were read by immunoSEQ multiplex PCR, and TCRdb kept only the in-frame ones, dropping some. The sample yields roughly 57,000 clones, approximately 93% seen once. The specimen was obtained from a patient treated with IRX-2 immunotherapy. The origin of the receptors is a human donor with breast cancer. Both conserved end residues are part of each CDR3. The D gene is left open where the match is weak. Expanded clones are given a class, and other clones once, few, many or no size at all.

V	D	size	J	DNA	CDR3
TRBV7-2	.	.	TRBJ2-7	TGTGCCAGCAGCCCAAACCCCGTCTACTCCTACGAGCAGTACTTC	CASSPNPVYSYEQYF
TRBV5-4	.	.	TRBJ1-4	TGTGCCAGCAGCTTCTACAGGGATGGGGAAAAACTGTTTTTT	CASSFYRDGEKLFF
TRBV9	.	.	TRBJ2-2	TGTGCCAGCAGGCAGGGTGAGGGGGCCGGGGAGCTGTTTTTT	CASRQGEGAGELFF
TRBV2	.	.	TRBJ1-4	TGTGCCAGCAGTGTCCTTAGGCCCGTCGGAGAAAAACTGTTTTTT	CASSVLRPVGEKLFF
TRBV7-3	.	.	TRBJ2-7	TGTGCCAGCAGCACCCAAGGGAGCGACGAGCAGTACTTC	CASSTQGSDEQYF
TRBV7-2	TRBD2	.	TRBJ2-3	TGTGCCAGCAGCTCCCCGACTAGCGTTACGCAGTATTTT	CASSSPTSVTQYF
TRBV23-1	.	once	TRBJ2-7	TGCGCCAGCAGTCAATCGGGGGGTTTGGGACCTTACGAGCAGTACTTC	CASSQSGGLGPYEQYF
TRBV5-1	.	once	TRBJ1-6	TGCGCCAGCAGCTCGTCGGGACCCTATAATTCACCCCTCCACTTT	CASSSSGPYNSPLHF
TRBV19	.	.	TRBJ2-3	TGTGCCAGTAGTATAGATATTTCCAGGTCTAGCACAGATACGCAGTATTTT	CASSIDISRSSTDTQYF
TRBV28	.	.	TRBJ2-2	TGTGCCAGCACCCCTGGGGGGGGCGGGACCGGGGAGCTGTTTTTT	CASTPGGGGTGELFF
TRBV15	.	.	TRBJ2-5	TGTGCCACCTGGAGCGGTAGGGGGGAGACCCAGTACTTC	CATWSGRGETQYF
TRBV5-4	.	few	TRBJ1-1	TGTGCCAGCAGCGCCGACAGCATGAACACTGAAGCTTTCTTT	CASSADSMNTEAFF
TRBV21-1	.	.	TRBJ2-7	TGTGCCAGCAGCCCACCTAGGTTGCGACAGGCCCACGAGCAGTACTTC	CASSPPRLRQAHEQYF
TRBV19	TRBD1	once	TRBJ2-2	TGTGCCAGTACCAACCAGGGGAACAGGGGGGACACCGGGGAGCTGTTTTTT	CASTNQGNRGDTGELFF
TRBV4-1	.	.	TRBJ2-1	TGCGCCAGCAGCGAGGTCACTAGCCGCAATGAGCAGTTCTTC	CASSEVTSRNEQFF
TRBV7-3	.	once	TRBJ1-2	TGTGCCAGCAGCTTAAACCCCAGGGTCGGAGGCTACACCTTC	CASSLNPRVGGYTF
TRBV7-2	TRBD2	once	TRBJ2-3	TGTGCCAGCAGCCCGCGGGACTACCAAACAGATACGCAGTATTTT	CASSPRDYQTDTQYF
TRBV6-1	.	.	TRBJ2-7	TGTGCCAGCAGTATGCGGGACTTGGTAGACGAGCAGTACTTC	CASSMRDLVDEQYF
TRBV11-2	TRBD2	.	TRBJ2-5	TGTGCCAGCAGCTCCACCCCCACTAGCGGGTTAGCCCAGTACTTC	CASSSTPTSGLAQYF
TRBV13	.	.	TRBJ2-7	TGTGCCAGCAGCTTAGGGGGCCCCACAATGTACGAGCAGTACTTC	CASSLGGPTMYEQYF
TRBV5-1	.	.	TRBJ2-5	TGCGCCAGCAGCTTGGTTGGGGAAGAGACCCAGTACTTC	CASSLVGEETQYF
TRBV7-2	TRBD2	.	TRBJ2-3	TGTGCCAGCAGCTTAAGGACTAGCGGGCACCTAGATACGCAGTATTTT	CASSLRTSGHLDTQYF
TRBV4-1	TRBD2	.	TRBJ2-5	TGCGCCAGCAGCCAAGAGGGGTGGGGGGGGAGAGAGACCCAGTACTTC	CASSQEGWGGRETQYF
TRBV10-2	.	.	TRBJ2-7	TGCGCCACCCGTCCCGGGACGGGAACCTACGAGCAGTACTTC	CATRPGTGTYEQYF
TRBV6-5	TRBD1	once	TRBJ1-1	TGTGCCAGCAGTTACTCGGGACAGGGGGCCACTGAAGCTTTCTTT	CASSYSGQGATEAFF
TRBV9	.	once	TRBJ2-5	TGTGCCAGCAGCCTGGGCCATGCCCAAGAGACCCAGTACTTC	CASSLGHAQETQYF
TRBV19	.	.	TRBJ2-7	TGTGCCAGTAGTGGCGGGACGTTCGTCTCCTACGAGCAGTACTTC	CASSGGTFVSYEQYF
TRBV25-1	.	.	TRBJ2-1	TGTGCCAGCAGTCGGGACCACTACAATGAGCAGTTCTTC	CASSRDHYNEQFF
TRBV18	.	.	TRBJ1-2	TGTGCCAGCTCACCACGGACTGGGGGCGGACGGAACACTGGCTACACCTTC	CASSPRTGGGRNTGYTF
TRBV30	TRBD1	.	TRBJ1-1	TGTGCCTGGGACAGGGGATTGAACACTGAAGCTTTCTTT	CAWDRGLNTEAFF
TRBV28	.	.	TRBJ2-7	TGTGCCAGCAGTTTATTTAGCTACGAGCAGTACTTC	CASSLFSYEQYF
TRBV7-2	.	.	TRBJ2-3	TGTGCCAGCAGCTTACAGGGGGGGGCGGGAGTGCCAGATACGCAGTATTTT	CASSLQGGAGVPDTQYF
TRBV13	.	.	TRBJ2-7	TGTGCCAGCAGCCCCCGGTATAGTCGCGGATACGAGCAGTACTTC	CASSPRYSRGYEQYF
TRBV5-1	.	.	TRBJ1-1	TGCGCCAGCAGTCTGGAGTGGGGTAACACTGAAGCTTTCTTT	CASSLEWGNTEAFF
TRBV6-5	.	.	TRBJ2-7	TGTGCCACCACACAGGGGATCGGGGGACAGCAGTACTTC	CATTQGIGGQQYF
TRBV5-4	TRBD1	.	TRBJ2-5	TGTGCCAGCAGCTCAGACAGGGGTTTCCAAGAGACCCAGTACTTC	CASSSDRGFQETQYF
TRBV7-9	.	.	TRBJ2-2	TGTGCCAGCAGCTTAGGCACCAACACCGGGGAGCTGTTTTTT	CASSLGTNTGELFF
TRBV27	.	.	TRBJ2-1	TGTGCCAGCAGGCTCACAGCGGATCGCTCCTACAATGAGCAGTTCTTC	CASRLTADRSYNEQFF
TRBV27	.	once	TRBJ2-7	TGTGCCAGCAGTTACAGGGTCGACTCCTACGAGCAGTACTTC	CASSYRVDSYEQYF
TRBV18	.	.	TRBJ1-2	TGTGCCAGCTCCCAAGTTGGGGGTGGCTATGGCTACACCTTC	CASSQVGGGYGYTF
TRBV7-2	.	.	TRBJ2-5	TGTGCCAGCAGCACGCAGGGGCTACAAGAGACCCAGTACTTC	CASSTQGLQETQYF
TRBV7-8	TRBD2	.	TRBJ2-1	TGTGCCAGCAGCGAACTAGCGTATGAGCAGTTCTTC	CASSELAYEQFF